This T cell receptor beta chain derives from a study of blood T cell repertoires in COVID-19. As for the study in general: In each case, the material was cDNA or gDNA derived from T cells, B-cell-depleted T cells, or PBMCs.

This CDR3 comprises 15 residues. V was clipped by 3 bases and J by 5 bases; unmatched bases: 8. Germline V lookup: CDR1 SGHNT, CDR2 YYREEE (reference sequence). Profiled with immunoSEQ multiplex PCR; TCRdb holds only in-frame clones, not every one. The sample shows 130,000 or so clones, roughly 90% of them seen only once. The chain employs TRBV5-4 and TRBJ2-5; TRBD1 matches at 9 bases. The origin of this receptor is a human donor with COVID-19, enrolled during active disease. The donor label of this sample is uncertain. Material for sequencing was peripheral blood. The CDR3 sequence: CASSSGQGGWETQYF. The CDR3 DNA reads as TGTGCCAGCAGCTCGGGACAGGGCGGTTGGGAGACCCAGTACTTC. Based on the CDR3 plus reference TRBV5-4 and TRBJ2-5, the full variable domain is ETGVTQSPTHLIKTRGQQVTLRCSSQSGHNTVSWYQQALGQGPQFIFQYYREEENGRGNFPPRFSGLQFPNYSSELNVNALELDDSALYLCASSSGQGGWETQYFGPGTRLLVL.